This T cell receptor beta chain was sequenced in a study of response to subunit inactivated influenza vaccine. The study, taken as a whole, reports: Only a handful of new T cells, the authors suggested, are recruited with each seasonal influenza vaccination.

This clonotype occurred many times. What it binds is unknown. Per germline, CDR1 SEHNR and CDR2 FQNEAQ (reference sequence). This CDR3 is built from 14 residues. V lost 6 bases, J lost 5 bases, and 14 bases lay in between. TCRdb reanalysed the RT-PCR reads using MiXCR and keeps one entry per CDR3 protein. In the table there are hundreds of thousands of distinct CDR3 sequences, roughly 8.2% of which are singletons. V usage is TRBV7-9 and J usage is TRBJ2-1, with D possibly being TRBD2 (6 bases). This TCR was recovered from a man aged 50 to 69 who received an inactivated influenza vaccine. The material sequenced was PBMCs from blood, taken roughly 24 months after vaccination. The CDR3 loop reads CASRSGTHNNEQFF. Here the CDR3 DNA reads TGTGCCAGCAGGTCCGGGACTCATAACAATGAGCAGTTCTTC.